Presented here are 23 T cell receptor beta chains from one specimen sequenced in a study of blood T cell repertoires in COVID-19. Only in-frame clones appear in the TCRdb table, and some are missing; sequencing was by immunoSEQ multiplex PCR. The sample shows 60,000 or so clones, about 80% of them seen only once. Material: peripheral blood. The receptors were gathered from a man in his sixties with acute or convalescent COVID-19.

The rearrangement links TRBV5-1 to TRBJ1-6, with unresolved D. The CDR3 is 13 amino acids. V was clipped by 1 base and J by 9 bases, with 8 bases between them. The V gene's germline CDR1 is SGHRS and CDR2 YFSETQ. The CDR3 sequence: CASSLSGVSPLHF. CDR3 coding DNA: TGCGCCAGCAGCTTGAGCGGGGTTTCACCCCTCCACTTT.

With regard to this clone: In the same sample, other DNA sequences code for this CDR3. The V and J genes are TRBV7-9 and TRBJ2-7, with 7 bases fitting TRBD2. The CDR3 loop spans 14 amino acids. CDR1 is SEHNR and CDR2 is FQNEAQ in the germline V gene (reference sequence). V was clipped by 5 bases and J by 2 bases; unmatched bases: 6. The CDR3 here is CASSRAGEPYEQYF. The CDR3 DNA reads TGTGCCAGCAGCCGGGCGGGAGAGCCCTACGAGCAGTACTTC.

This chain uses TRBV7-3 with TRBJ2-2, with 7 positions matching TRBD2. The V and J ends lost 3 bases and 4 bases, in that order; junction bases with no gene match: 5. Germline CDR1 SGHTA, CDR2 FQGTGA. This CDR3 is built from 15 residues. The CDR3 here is CASSFTSATTGELFF. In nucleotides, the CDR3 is TGTGCCAGCAGCTTCACTAGCGCGACCACCGGGGAGCTGTTTTTT.

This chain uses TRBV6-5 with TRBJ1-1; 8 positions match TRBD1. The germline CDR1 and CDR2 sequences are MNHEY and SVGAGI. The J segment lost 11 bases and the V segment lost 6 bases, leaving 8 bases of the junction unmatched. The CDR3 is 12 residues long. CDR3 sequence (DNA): TGTGCCAGCAGCTATACAGGGGGAGAGGCTTTCTTT. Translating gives CASSYTGGEAFF.

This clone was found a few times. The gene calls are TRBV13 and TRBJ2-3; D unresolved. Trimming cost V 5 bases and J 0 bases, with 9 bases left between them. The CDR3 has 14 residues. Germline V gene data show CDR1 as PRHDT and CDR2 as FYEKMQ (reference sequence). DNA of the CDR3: TGTGCCAGCAGCGGGCCGCAAAGCACAGATACGCAGTATTTT. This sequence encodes CASSGPQSTDTQYF.

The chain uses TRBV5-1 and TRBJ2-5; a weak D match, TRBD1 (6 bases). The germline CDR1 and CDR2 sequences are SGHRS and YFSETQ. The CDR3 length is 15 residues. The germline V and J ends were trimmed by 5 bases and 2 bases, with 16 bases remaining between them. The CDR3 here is CASRVETGLQETQYF. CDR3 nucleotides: TGCGCCAGCAGAGTCGAGACAGGCCTACAAGAGACCCAGTACTTC.

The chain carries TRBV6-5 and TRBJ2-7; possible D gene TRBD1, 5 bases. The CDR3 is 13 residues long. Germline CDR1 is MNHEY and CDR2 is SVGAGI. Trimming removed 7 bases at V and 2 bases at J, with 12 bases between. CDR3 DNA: TGTGCCAGCATCTCGACAGAAACCTACGAGCAGTACTTC. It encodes CASISTETYEQYF.

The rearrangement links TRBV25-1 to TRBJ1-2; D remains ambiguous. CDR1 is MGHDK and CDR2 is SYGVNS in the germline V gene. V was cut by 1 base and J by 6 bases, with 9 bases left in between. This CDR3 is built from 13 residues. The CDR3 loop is CASSESRRDGYTF. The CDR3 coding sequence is TGTGCCAGCAGTGAATCCCGACGGGATGGCTACACCTTC.

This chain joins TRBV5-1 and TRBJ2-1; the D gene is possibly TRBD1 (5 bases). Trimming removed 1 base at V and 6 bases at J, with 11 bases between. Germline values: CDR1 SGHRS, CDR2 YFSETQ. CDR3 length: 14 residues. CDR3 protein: CASSLNDRANEQFF. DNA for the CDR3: TGCGCCAGCAGCTTGAATGACAGAGCCAATGAGCAGTTCTTC.

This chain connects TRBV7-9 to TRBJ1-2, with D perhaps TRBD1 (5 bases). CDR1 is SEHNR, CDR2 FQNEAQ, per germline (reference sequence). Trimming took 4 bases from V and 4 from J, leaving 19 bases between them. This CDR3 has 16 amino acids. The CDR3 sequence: CASSSDPSGGSYGYTF. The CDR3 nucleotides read TGTGCCAGCAGCTCGGATCCTTCGGGGGGGTCCTATGGCTACACCTTC.

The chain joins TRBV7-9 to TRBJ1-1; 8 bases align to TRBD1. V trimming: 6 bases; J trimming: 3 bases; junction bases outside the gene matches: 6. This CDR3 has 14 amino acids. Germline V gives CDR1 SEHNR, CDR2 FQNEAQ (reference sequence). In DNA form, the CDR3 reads TGTGCCAGCAGTCGACAGGGGTCTTACACTGAAGCTTTCTTT. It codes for CASSRQGSYTEAFF.

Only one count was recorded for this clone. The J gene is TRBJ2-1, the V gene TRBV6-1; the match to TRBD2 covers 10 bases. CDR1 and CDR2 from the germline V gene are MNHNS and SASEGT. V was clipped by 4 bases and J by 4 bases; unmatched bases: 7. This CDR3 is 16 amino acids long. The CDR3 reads CASSVSSGGPYNEQFF. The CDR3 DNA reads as TGTGCCAGCAGTGTCTCTAGCGGGGGACCGTACAATGAGCAGTTCTTC.

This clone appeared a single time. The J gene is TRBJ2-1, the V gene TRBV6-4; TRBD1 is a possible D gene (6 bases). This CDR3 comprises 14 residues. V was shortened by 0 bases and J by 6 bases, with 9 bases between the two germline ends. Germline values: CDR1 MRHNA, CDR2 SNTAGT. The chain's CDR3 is CASSDSQGGNEQFF. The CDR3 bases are TGTGCCAGCAGTGACTCACAGGGTGGCAATGAGCAGTTCTTC.

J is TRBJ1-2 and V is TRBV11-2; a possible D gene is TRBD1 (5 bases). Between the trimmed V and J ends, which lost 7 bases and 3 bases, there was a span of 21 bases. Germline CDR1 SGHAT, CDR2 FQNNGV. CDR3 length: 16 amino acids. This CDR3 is CASTIDKGLNDYGYTF. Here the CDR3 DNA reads TGTGCCAGCACCATAGACAAGGGGCTTAATGACTATGGCTACACCTTC.

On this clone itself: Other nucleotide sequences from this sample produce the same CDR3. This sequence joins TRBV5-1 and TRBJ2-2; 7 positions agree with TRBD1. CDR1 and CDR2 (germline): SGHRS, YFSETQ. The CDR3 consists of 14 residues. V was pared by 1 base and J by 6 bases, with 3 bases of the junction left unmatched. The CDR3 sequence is CASSLTGEAGELFF. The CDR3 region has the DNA TGCGCCAGCAGCTTGACAGGGGAAGCCGGGGAGCTGTTTTTT.

The CDR3 DNA reads as TGTGCCAGCAGCCTAAATACGGGTTCACCCCTCCACTTT. It translates to CASSLNTGSPLHF. The J gene is TRBJ1-6, the V gene TRBV7-2; D ambiguous. The CDR3 is made up of 13 amino acids. V lost 5 bases and J 9 bases, leaving 11 bases between the germline ends. Germline V gives CDR1 SGHTA, CDR2 FQGNSA.

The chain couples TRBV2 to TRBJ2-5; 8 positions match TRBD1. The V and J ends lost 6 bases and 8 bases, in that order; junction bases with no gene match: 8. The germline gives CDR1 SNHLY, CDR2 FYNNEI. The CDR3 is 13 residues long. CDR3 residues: CASRKTGDDTQYF. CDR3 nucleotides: TGTGCCAGCAGGAAGACAGGGGATGATACCCAGTACTTC. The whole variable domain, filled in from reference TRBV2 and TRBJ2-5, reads EPEVTQTPSHQVTQMGQEVILRCVPISNHLYFYWYRQILGQKVEFLVSFYNNEISEKSEIFDDQFSVERPDGSNFTLKIRSTKLEDSAMYFCASRKTGDDTQYFGPGTRLLVL.

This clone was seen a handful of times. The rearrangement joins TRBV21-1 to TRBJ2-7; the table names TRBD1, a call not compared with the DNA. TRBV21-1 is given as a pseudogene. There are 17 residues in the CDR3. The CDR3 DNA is TGTGCCAGCAGCAAATTTAAGCAGGGACAGGGTACCCACGAGCAGTACTTC. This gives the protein CASSKFKQGQGTHEQYF.

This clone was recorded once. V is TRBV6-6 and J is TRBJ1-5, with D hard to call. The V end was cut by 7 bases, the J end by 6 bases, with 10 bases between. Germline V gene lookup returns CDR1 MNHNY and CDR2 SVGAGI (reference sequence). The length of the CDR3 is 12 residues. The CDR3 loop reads CASTGGSQPQHF. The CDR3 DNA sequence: TGTGCCAGCACGGGAGGGTCTCAGCCCCAGCATTTT.

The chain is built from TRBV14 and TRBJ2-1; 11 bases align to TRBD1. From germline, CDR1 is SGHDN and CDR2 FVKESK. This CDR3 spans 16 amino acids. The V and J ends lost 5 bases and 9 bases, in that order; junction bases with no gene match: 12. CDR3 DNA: TGTGCCAGCAGCGCAACCGGACAGGGGGCGCAGAGTGAGCAGTTCTTC. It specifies CASSATGQGAQSEQFF.

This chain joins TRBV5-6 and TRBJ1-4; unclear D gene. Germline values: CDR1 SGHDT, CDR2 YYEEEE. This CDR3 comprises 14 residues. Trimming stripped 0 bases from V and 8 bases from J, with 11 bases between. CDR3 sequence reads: CASSLGFWAEKLFF. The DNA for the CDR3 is TGTGCCAGCAGCTTGGGTTTTTGGGCAGAAAAACTGTTTTTT.

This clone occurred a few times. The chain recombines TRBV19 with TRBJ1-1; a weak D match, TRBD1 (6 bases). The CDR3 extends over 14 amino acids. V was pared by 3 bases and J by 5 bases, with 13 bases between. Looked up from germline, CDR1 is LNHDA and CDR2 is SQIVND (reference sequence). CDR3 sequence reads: CASSMMGARTEAFF. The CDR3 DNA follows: TGTGCCAGTAGTATGATGGGGGCACGAACTGAAGCTTTCTTT.

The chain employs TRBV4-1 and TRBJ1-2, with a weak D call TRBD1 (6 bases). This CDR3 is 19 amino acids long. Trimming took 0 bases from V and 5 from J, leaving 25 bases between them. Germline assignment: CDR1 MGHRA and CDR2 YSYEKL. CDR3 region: CASSQDDPFRRGGPYGYTF. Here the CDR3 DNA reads TGCGCCAGCAGCCAAGATGATCCATTCAGGAGGGGGGGGCCTTATGGCTACACCTTC.